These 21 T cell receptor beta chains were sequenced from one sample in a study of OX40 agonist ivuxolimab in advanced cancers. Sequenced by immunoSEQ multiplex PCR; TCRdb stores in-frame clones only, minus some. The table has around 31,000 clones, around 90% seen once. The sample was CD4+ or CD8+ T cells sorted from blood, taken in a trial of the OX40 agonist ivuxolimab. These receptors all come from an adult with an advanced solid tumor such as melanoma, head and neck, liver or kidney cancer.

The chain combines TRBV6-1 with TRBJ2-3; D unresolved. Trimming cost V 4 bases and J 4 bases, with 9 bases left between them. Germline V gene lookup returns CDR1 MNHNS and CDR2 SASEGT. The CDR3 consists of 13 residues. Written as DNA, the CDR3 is TGTGCCAGCAGTGTTACCTCCCCAGATACGCAGTATTTT. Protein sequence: CASSVTSPDTQYF.

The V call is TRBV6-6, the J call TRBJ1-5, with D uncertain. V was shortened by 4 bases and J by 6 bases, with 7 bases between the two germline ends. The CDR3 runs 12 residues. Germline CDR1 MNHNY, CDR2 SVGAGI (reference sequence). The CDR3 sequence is CASSFIVQPQHF. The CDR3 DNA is TGTGCCAGCAGTTTTATCGTTCAGCCCCAGCATTTT.

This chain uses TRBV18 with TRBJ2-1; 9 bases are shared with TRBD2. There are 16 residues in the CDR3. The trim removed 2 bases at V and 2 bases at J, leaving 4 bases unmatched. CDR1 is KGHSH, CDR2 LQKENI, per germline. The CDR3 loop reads CASSPSASGTYNEQFF. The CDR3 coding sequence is TGTGCCAGCTCACCAAGCGCTAGCGGGACCTACAATGAGCAGTTCTTC.

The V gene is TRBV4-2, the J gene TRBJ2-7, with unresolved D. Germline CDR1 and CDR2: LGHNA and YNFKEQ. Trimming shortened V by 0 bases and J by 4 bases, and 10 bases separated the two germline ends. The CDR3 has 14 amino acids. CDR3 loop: CASSQEWGYYEQYF. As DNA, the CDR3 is TGTGCCAGCAGCCAAGAATGGGGATATTACGAGCAGTACTTC.

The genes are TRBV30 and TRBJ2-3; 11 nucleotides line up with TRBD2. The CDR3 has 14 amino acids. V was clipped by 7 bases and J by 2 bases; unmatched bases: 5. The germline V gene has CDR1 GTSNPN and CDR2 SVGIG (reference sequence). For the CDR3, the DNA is TGTGCCTCCTCGACTAGCGGGGTCACAGATACGCAGTATTTT. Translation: CASSTSGVTDTQYF. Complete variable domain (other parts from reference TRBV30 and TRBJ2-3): SQTIHQWPATLVQPVGSPLSLECTVEGTSNPNLYWYRQAAGRGLQLLFYSVGIGQISSEVPQNLSASRPQDRQFILSSKKLLLSDSGFYLCASSTSGVTDTQYFGPGTRLTVL.

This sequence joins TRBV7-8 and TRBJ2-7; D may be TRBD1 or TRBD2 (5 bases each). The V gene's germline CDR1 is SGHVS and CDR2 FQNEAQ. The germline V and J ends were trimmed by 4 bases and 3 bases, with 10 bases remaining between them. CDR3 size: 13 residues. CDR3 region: CASSYGTHYEQYF. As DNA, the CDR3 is TGTGCCAGCAGCTATGGGACCCACTACGAGCAGTACTTC.

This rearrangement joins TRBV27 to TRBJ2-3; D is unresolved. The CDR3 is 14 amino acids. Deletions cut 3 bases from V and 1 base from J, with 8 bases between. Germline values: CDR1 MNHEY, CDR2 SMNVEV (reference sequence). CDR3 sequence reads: CASSFLTGTDTQYF. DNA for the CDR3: TGTGCCAGCAGTTTCCTGACCGGCACAGATACGCAGTATTTT.

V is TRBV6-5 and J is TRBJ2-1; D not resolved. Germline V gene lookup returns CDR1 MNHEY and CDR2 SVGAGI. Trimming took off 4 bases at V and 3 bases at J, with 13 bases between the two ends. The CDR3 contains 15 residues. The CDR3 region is CASSLNKVIYNEQFF. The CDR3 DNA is TGTGCCAGCAGTTTGAACAAAGTTATCTACAATGAGCAGTTCTTC.

The CDR3 loop is CASSLQGSNEQYF. Written as DNA, the CDR3 is TGTGCCAGCAGTTTACAGGGGAGCAACGAGCAGTACTTC. The chain joins TRBV27 to TRBJ2-7; weak D call: TRBD1 (6 bases). CDR1 is MNHEY and CDR2 is SMNVEV in the germline V gene (reference sequence). CDR3 length: 13 residues. The V end was cut by 2 bases, the J end by 5 bases, with 10 bases between.

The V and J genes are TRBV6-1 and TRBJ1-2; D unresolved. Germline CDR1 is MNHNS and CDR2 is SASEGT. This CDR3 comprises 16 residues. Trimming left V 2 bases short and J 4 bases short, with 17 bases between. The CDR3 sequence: CASSELGSTIFYGYTF. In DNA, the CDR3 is TGTGCCAGCAGTGAATTGGGCAGTACAATCTTCTATGGCTACACCTTC.

CDR3 DNA: TGCGCCAGCAGCCAAGATCGCGAGTATAATTCACCCCTCCACTTT. Amino acids: CASSQDREYNSPLHF. This chain links TRBV4-1 with TRBJ1-6, with D unresolved. The CDR3 runs to 15 residues. CDR1 and CDR2 from the germline V gene are MGHRA and YSYEKL. V shed 0 bases and J shed 4 bases, with 7 bases lying between them.

CDR3 sequence: CASSQDYGFGNTIYF. Written as DNA, the CDR3 is TGCGCCAGCAGCCAAGACTACGGATTTGGGAACACCATATATTTT. This chain connects TRBV4-3 to TRBJ1-3; D call uncertain. The germline CDR1 and CDR2 sequences are LGHNA and YSLEER. Trimming left V 0 bases short and J 7 bases short, with 13 bases between. This CDR3 is 15 amino acids long.

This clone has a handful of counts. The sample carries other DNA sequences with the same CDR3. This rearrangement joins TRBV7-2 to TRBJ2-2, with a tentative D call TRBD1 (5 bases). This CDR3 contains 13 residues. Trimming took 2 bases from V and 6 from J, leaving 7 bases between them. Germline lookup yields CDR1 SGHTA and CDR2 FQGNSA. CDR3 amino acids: CASSLLGAGELFF. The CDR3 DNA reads TGTGCCAGCAGCTTACTAGGGGCCGGGGAGCTGTTTTTT.

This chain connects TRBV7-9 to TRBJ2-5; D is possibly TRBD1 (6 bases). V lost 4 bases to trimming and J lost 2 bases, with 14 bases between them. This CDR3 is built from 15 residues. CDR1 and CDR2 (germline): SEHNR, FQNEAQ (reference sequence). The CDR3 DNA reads TGTGCCAGCAGCTCTAGGGACACACCGCAAGAGACCCAGTACTTC. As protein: CASSSRDTPQETQYF.

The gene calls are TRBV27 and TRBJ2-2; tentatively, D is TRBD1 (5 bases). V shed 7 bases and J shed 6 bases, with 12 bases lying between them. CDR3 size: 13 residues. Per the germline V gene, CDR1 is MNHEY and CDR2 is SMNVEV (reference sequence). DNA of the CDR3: TGTGCCAGCACCTTAGGGGTGGCCGGGGAGCTGTTTTTT. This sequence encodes CASTLGVAGELFF.

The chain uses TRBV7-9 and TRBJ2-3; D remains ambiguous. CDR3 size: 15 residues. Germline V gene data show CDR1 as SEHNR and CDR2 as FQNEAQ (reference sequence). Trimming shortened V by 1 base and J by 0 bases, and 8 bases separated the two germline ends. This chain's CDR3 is CASSLGEASTDTQYF. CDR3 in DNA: TGTGCCAGCAGCTTAGGTGAGGCCAGCACAGATACGCAGTATTTT.

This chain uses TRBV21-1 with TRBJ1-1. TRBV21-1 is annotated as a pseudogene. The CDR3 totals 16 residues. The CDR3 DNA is TGTGCCAGCAGCAAGGAGAACTCTTGGTGGTTCGCTGAAGCTTTCTTT. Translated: CASSKENSWWFAEAFF.

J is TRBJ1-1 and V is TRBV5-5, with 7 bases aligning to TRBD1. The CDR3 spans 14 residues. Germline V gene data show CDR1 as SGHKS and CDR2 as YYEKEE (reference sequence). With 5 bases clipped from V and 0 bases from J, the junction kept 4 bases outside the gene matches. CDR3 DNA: TGTGCCAGCAGTCCACAGGGGATGAACACTGAAGCTTTCTTT. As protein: CASSPQGMNTEAFF.

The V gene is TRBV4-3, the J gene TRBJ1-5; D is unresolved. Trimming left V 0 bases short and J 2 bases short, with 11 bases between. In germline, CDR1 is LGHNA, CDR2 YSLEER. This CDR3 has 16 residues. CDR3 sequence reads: CASSQDRGGRNQPQHF. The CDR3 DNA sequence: TGCGCCAGCAGCCAAGATAGAGGAGGGCGCAATCAGCCCCAGCATTTT.

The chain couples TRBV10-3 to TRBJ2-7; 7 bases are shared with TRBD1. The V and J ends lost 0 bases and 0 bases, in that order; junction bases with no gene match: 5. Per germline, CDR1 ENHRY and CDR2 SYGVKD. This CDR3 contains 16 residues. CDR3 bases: TGTGCCATCAGTGAGTCACAGGGGACCTACTCCTACGAGCAGTACTTC. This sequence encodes CAISESQGTYSYEQYF.

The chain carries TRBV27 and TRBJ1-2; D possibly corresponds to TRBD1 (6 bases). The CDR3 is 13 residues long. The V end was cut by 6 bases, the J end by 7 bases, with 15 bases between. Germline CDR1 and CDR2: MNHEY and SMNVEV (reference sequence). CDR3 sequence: CASSLGGGGGYTF. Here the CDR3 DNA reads TGTGCCAGCAGCCTCGGCGGGGGCGGTGGCTACACCTTC.